The clone carrying this TCR beta chain turned up a few times. CDR1 is DFQATT and CDR2 is SNEGSKA in the germline V gene (reference sequence). V lost 5 bases, J lost 0 bases, and 7 bases stayed unmatched. The CDR3 totals 16 residues. This sample is drawn from a study of T cells after yellow fever vaccination. Researchers made TCR cDNA using 5'RACE template switching, and this step added a universal primer site and UMIs. TCRdb called the 5' RACE reads again in MiXCR, with one record for every CDR3 protein. The sample records roughly 260,000 distinct CDR3 sequences, over 10% being singletons. The source material was CD4+ T cells sorted from PBMCs, sampled 45 days after the yellow fever booster vaccination. The sequence derives from a man between 25 and 39 years old who received the YFV17D yellow fever vaccine. V is TRBV20-1 and J is TRBJ2-6, with 7 bases that match TRBD2. The CDR3 is CSAGPGGDSGANVLTF. The DNA for the CDR3 is TGCAGTGCTGGGCCGGGAGGCGACTCTGGGGCCAACGTCCTGACTTTC.